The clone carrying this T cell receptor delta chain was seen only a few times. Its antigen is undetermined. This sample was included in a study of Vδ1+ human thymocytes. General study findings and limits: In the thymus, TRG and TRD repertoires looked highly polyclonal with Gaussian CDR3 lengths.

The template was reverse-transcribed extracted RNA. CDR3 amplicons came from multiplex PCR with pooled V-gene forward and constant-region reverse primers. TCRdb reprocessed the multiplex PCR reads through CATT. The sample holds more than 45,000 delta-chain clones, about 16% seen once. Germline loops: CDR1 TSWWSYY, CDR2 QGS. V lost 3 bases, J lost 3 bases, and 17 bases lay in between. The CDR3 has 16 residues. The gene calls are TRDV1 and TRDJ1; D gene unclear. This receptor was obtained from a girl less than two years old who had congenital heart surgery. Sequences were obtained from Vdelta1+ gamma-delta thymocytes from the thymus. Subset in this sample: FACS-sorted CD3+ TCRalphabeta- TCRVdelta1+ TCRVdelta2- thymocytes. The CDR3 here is CALGDNQLRPSDKLIF. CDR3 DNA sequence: TGTGCTCTTGGGGATAACCAATTACGCCCCTCCGATAAACTCATCTTT.